This T cell receptor beta chain was identified in a study of blood T cell repertoires in COVID-19. Study as a whole: The United States, Italy and Spain provided the acute and convalescent COVID-19 samples. Sources were T cells, B-cell-depleted T cells, or PBMCs; the material itself was cDNA or gDNA.

V was clipped by 0 bases and J by 8 bases; unmatched bases: 0. Germline V lookup: CDR1 GTSNPN, CDR2 SVGIG (reference sequence). The CDR3 runs to 12 residues. Profiled with immunoSEQ multiplex PCR; TCRdb holds only in-frame clones, not every one. Of 97,000 or so clones listed, 75% to 95% are singletons. The TCR comes from a man younger than 35 with acute or convalescent COVID-19. This rearrangement joins TRBV30 to TRBJ2-1, with TRBD1 matching over 8 bases. The sequenced material came from peripheral blood. CDR3 residues: CAWSVQGDEQFF. The CDR3 DNA sequence: TGTGCCTGGAGTGTACAGGGGGATGAGCAGTTCTTC.